These 23 T cell receptor beta chains came from one sample sequenced in a study of T cells in Graves' hyperthyroidism and ophthalmopathy. Authors of the study amplified TCR beta CDR3 regions from RNA transcripts. First-round RT-PCR with HTBI primers amplified the TCR CDR3 region. TCRdb recomputed calls from the multiplex PCR reads with MiXCR, one row per CDR3 protein. The top ten clones hold 44% of a sample with a few hundred thousand distinct CDR3 sequences, 46% of them seen once. Specimen: peripheral blood or thyroid tissue (not recorded which). Receptors originate from an adult woman with Graves' disease, either hyperthyroidism or ophthalmopathy (not recorded which).

This sequence joins TRBV20-1 and TRBJ1-2; D may be TRBD1 (6 bases). Trimming took 2 bases from V and 8 from J, leaving 9 bases between them. Germline CDR1 reads DFQATT; CDR2 reads SNEGSKA (reference sequence). The CDR3 is made up of 11 amino acids. Here the CDR3 reads CSARQGQGYTF. For the CDR3, the DNA is TGCAGTGCTAGACAGGGGCAGGGCTACACCTTC.

CDR3 sequence (DNA): TGTGCCAGCGCGGGACGGGAGGAGGGATACGAGCAGTACTTC. This sequence encodes CASAGREEGYEQYF. The rearrangement uses TRBV7-9 and TRBJ2-7, with TRBD2 matching 7 bases. J was trimmed by 4 bases and V by 8 bases; bases with no gene match: 11. Per germline, CDR1 SEHNR and CDR2 FQNEAQ (reference sequence). CDR3 length: 14 residues. Looking up the rest from reference TRBV7-9 and TRBJ2-7 gives the full variable domain: DTGVSQNPRHKITKRGQNVTFRCDPISEHNRLYWYRQTLGQGPEFLTYFQNEAQLEKSRLLSDRFSAERPKGSFSTLEIQRTEQGDSAMYLCASAGREEGYEQYFGPGTRLTVT.

The gene calls are TRBV7-8 and TRBJ1-1; D might be TRBD1 (6 bases). CDR3 length: 13 amino acids. Deletions cut 11 bases from V and 3 bases from J, with 16 bases between. Germline CDR1 SGHVS, CDR2 FQNEAQ. For the CDR3, the DNA is TGTGCCTGTAGGCAGGGGCGGTACACTGAAGCTTTCTTT. This encodes CACRQGRYTEAFF.

The V gene is TRBV25-1, the J gene TRBJ1-4, with a weak D call TRBD1 (5 bases). Trimming stripped 4 bases from V and 5 bases from J, with 17 bases between. The CDR3 totals 16 residues. Germline V gene data show CDR1 as MGHDK and CDR2 as SYGVNS. The CDR3 loop reads CASSALPTDPNEKLFF. CDR3 nucleotide sequence: TGTGCCAGCAGTGCCCTCCCGACAGACCCAAATGAAAAACTGTTTTTT.

The gene calls are TRBV15 and TRBJ2-7, with a possible D match to TRBD1 (8 bases). CDR3 size: 15 residues. The V gene lost 5 bases and the J gene lost 3 bases, with 17 bases spanning the gap. The germline V gene encodes CDR1 LNHNV and CDR2 YYDKDF (reference sequence). In nucleotides, the CDR3 is TGTGCCACCAGCCTATACAGGGGGGGATACTACGAGCAGTACTTC. Its translation is CATSLYRGGYYEQYF.

This chain links TRBV2 with TRBJ1-4; D not resolved. The V gene's germline CDR1 is SNHLY and CDR2 FYNNEI. This CDR3 spans 12 amino acids. CDR3 region: CARPDGNEKLFF. The DNA of the CDR3 is TGTGCTAGACCGGACGGTAATGAAAAACTGTTTTTT.

The rearrangement links TRBV6-5 to TRBJ2-5; TRBD1 matches 9 bases. J gave up 7 bases and V 6 bases, and 15 bases lay outside the gene matches. The germline gives CDR1 MNHEY, CDR2 SVGAGI. The length of the CDR3 is 16 residues. The CDR3 DNA follows: TGTGCCAGCAGGGAAACCGGGACAGGGAGTTTTGTGACCCAGTACTTC. Translated: CASRETGTGSFVTQYF.

This clonotype appeared many times. The rearrangement links TRBV20-1 to TRBJ1-2, with D uncertain. Germline values: CDR1 DFQATT, CDR2 SNEGSKA (reference sequence). V was cut by 0 bases and J by 4 bases, with 9 bases left in between. The length of the CDR3 is 13 residues. CDR3 DNA: TGCAGTGCTAGAGATCCACGGATCTATGGCTACACCTTC. This translates into CSARDPRIYGYTF.

This clonotype was seen only a few times. This chain links TRBV27 with TRBJ1-2; D not certain. The CDR3 consists of 14 residues. In germline, CDR1 is MNHEY, CDR2 SMNVEV (reference sequence). Trimming pared 2 bases from V and 0 bases from J, leaving 7 bases between. CDR3 coding DNA: TGTGCCAGCAGTTTAAGCCGGTCTAACTATGGCTACACCTTC. Residues: CASSLSRSNYGYTF.

This clonotype was seen a few times. The chain recombines TRBV10-3 with TRBJ1-1, with no clear D. Trimming took 3 bases from V and 1 from J, leaving 15 bases between them. The germline V gene encodes CDR1 ENHRY and CDR2 SYGVKD. The CDR3 consists of 16 residues. CDR3 sequence reads: CAISDSPGLPNTEAFF. The CDR3, as DNA: TGTGCCATCAGTGATTCCCCCGGGCTGCCGAACACTGAAGCTTTCTTT.

This clonotype has just one count. This rearrangement joins TRBV25-1 to TRBJ1-6; 8 bases agree with TRBD1. This CDR3 region has 14 residues. CDR1 MGHDK and CDR2 SYGVNS come from the germline V gene. With V trimmed by 8 bases and J by 7 bases, 7 bases remained unmatched. CDR3 sequence reads: CASDRGFGNSPLHF. DNA of the CDR3: TGTGCCAGCGACAGGGGATTCGGGAATTCACCCCTCCACTTT.

The rearrangement joins TRBV25-1 to TRBJ2-5; no definite D call. The germline V gene has CDR1 MGHDK and CDR2 SYGVNS. The ends were cut back, 7 bases at V and 5 bases at J, with 5 bases in the middle. The CDR3 spans 10 residues. This CDR3 reads CASMGETQYF. CDR3 bases: TGTGCCAGCATGGGTGAGACCCAGTACTTC.

The chain joins TRBV7-9 to TRBJ2-7; no firm D call. The length of the CDR3 is 14 residues. Germline CDR1 and CDR2: SEHNR and FQNEAQ (reference sequence). Trimming pared 1 base from V and 3 bases from J, leaving 10 bases between. The CDR3 region is CASSLGGYVYEQYF. CDR3 DNA sequence: TGTGCCAGCAGCTTAGGCGGATACGTCTACGAGCAGTACTTC. The full variable domain, its missing parts supplied by reference TRBV7-9 and TRBJ2-7, is DTGVSQNPRHKITKRGQNVTFRCDPISEHNRLYWYRQTLGQGPEFLTYFQNEAQLEKSRLLSDRFSAERPKGSFSTLEIQRTEQGDSAMYLCASSLGGYVYEQYFGPGTRLTVT.

There are a few counts of this clonotype. The chain is built from TRBV29-1 and TRBJ2-5, with 10 bases aligning to TRBD1. Germline CDR1 is SQVTM and CDR2 is ANQGSEA. The V segment lost 4 bases and the J segment 4 bases; nucleotides outside the gene matches: 3. The CDR3 runs to 13 residues. The DNA for the CDR3 is TGCAGCGTTGCAGGGACAGGGGCAGAGACCCAGTACTTC. The encoded protein is CSVAGTGAETQYF. The full variable domain, completed using reference TRBV29-1 and TRBJ2-5, is SAVISQKPSRDICQRGTSLTIQCQVDSQVTMMFWYRQQPGQSLTLIATANQGSEATYESGFVIDKFPISRPNLTFSTLTVSNMSPEDSSIYLCSVAGTGAETQYFGPGTRLLVL.

This clonotype occurred many times. The chain is built from TRBV5-6 and TRBJ2-7; tentative D call: TRBD2 (6 bases). The CDR3 contains 13 residues. Germline V gene lookup returns CDR1 SGHDT and CDR2 YYEEEE. V lost 0 bases and J 5 bases, leaving 9 bases between the germline ends. Here the CDR3 reads CASSLVRGNEQYF. The CDR3 DNA reads TGTGCCAGCAGCTTGGTTCGGGGGAACGAGCAGTACTTC.

This clonotype was observed many times. The chain joins TRBV20-1 to TRBJ1-2; 9 bases line up with TRBD1. The germline gives CDR1 DFQATT, CDR2 SNEGSKA (reference sequence). CDR3 length: 13 amino acids. V lost 6 bases to trimming and J lost 3 bases; unmatched junction nucleotides: 5. The CDR3 DNA reads as TGCAGTGCACAGGGGGCTGGGGACTATGGCTACACCTTC. This gives the protein CSAQGAGDYGYTF.

This clonotype was observed at least ten times. The chain is built from TRBV19 and TRBJ1-3; no definite D call. This CDR3 comprises 13 residues. The germline gives CDR1 LNHDA, CDR2 SQIVND (reference sequence). Trimming took 10 bases from V and 0 from J, leaving 10 bases between them. The CDR3 loop reads CATLGSSGNTIYF. The CDR3 DNA reads TGTGCCACCCTGGGTAGCTCTGGAAACACCATATATTTT.

This clonotype was counted at least ten times. The chain joins TRBV28 to TRBJ1-5; D not certain. The germline V gene encodes CDR1 MDHEN and CDR2 SYDVKM. The ends were cut back, 5 bases at V and 3 bases at J, with 14 bases in the middle. This CDR3 comprises 15 residues. CDR3 bases: TGTGCCAGCAGTCCACCGGGTGGGGACAATCAGCCCCAGCATTTT. This gives the protein CASSPPGGDNQPQHF.

The V and J genes are TRBV15 and TRBJ1-6, with D possibly being TRBD1 (5 bases). V was cut by 6 bases and J by 10 bases, with 16 bases left in between. The CDR3 consists of 14 residues. Germline-derived CDR1 and CDR2 are LNHNV and YYDKDF (reference sequence). The CDR3 region is CATRGGTGGSPLHF. The CDR3 nucleotides are TGTGCCACCAGAGGAGGGACCGGGGGATCACCCCTCCACTTT.

The V gene is TRBV7-1, the J gene TRBJ2-5, with a possible D match to TRBD1 (7 bases). TRBV7-1 is recorded as an ORF, its role being uncertain. V gave up 5 bases and J gave up 4 bases, with 20 bases separating them. The CDR3 loop spans 16 amino acids. The chain's CDR3 is CASSPQSSRGVETQYF. CDR3 nucleotides: TGTGCCAGCAGCCCACAGTCAAGCAGGGGGGTAGAGACCCAGTACTTC.

The J gene is TRBJ2-2, the V gene TRBV15; the D gene is possibly TRBD2 (7 bases). The ends were cut back, 10 bases at V and 1 base at J, with 13 bases in the middle. The germline gives CDR1 LNHNV, CDR2 YYDKDF (reference sequence). This CDR3 is 14 amino acids long. The CDR3 spells CAITGGLNTGELFF. The CDR3 coding sequence is TGTGCCATTACGGGGGGCCTGAACACCGGGGAGCTGTTTTTT. Complete variable domain (other parts from reference TRBV15 and TRBJ2-2): DAMVIQNPRYQVTQFGKPVTLSCSQTLNHNVMYWYQQKSSQAPKLLFHYYDKDFNNEADTPDNFQSRRPNTSFCFLDIRSPGLGDTAMYLCAITGGLNTGELFFGEGSRLTVL.

V usage is TRBV29-1 and J usage is TRBJ1-1; D gene ambiguous. V was cut by 8 bases and J by 4 bases, with 17 bases left in between. There are 13 residues in the CDR3. The germline V gene encodes CDR1 SQVTM and CDR2 ANQGSEA. CDR3 DNA sequence: TGCAGCCAAGGGTGGGTCAAGGGCACTGAAGCTTTCTTT. Amino acid sequence: CSQGWVKGTEAFF.

A few counts support this clonotype. The chain employs TRBV10-2 and TRBJ1-2, with D unresolved. The CDR3 covers 12 residues. Germline V gives CDR1 WSHSY, CDR2 SAAADI. Trimming took off 8 bases at V and 5 bases at J, with 12 bases between the two ends. The CDR3 sequence is CASRQEEYGYTF. The CDR3 nucleotides read TGCGCCAGCCGGCAAGAGGAGTATGGCTACACCTTC.